Below, 19 T cell receptor beta chains from the same sample are listed, as sequenced in a study of T cells expressing NK-cell markers. TCRdb reprocessed the 5' RACE reads, keeping one entry per CDR3 protein, no DNA. Its table lists 200,000 to 300,000 distinct CDR3 sequences. The sequenced sample was blood T cells: a sorted CD56 or NKG2C T cell subset, CD4+ or CD8+ T cells, or bulk PBMC T cells (not recorded which). The receptor source for this set is a man between 18 and 35 years old in good health.

The chain recombines TRBV7-9 with TRBJ2-1; TCRdb reports TRBD1, a call that lacks DNA to check it against. This CDR3 has 16 amino acids. Germline V gene data show CDR1 as SEHNR and CDR2 as FQNEAQ (reference sequence). This CDR3 is CASSSGQGSSYNEQFF. Full variable domain (remainder filled in from reference TRBV7-9 and TRBJ2-1): DTGVSQNPRHKITKRGQNVTFRCDPISEHNRLYWYRQTLGQGPEFLTYFQNEAQLEKSRLLSDRFSAERPKGSFSTLEIQRTEQGDSAMYLCASSSGQGSSYNEQFFGPGTRLTVL.

The chain has TRBV20-1 and TRBJ2-1; TCRdb lists TRBD2, though no DNA is available to test this call. The CDR3 spans 15 residues. The germline V gene encodes CDR1 DFQATT and CDR2 SNEGSKA (reference sequence). The CDR3 is CSALNSGRAHNEQFF.

The chain's CDR3 is CASRRDNYGYTF. V and J are TRBV2 and TRBJ1-2; TCRdb gives TRBD1 as the D gene, but with no DNA this cannot be confirmed. Germline V gene sequence: CDR1 SNHLY, CDR2 FYNNEI. This CDR3 spans 12 amino acids.

This chain uses TRBV20-1 with TRBJ2-1; the D call of TRBD1 rests on TCRdb alone, since no DNA is present to check it. The V gene's germline CDR1 is DFQATT and CDR2 SNEGSKA (reference sequence). This CDR3 region has 13 residues. CDR3 sequence: CSARSPSGNEQFF.

V gene TRBV6-6 combines with J gene TRBJ2-1; TCRdb names TRBD1, which stays unverified in the absence of DNA. Germline V gene sequence: CDR1 MNHNY, CDR2 SVGAGI (reference sequence). This CDR3 is built from 14 residues. The CDR3: CASSFRDSDNEQFF.

The chain links TRBV12-3 or TRBV12-4 to TRBJ1-2; TCRdb reports TRBD1, a call that lacks DNA to check it against. The CDR3 is made up of 13 amino acids. CDR3 loop: CASHRTTDYGYTF.

The chain carries TRBV30 and TRBJ2-2. Germline CDR1 reads GTSNPN; CDR2 reads SVGIG (reference sequence). CDR3 length: 14 amino acids. The CDR3 is CAWSVFRVTGELFF.

The chain is built from TRBV18 and TRBJ1-1. The germline V gene has CDR1 KGHSH and CDR2 LQKENI. The CDR3 runs 14 residues. This CDR3 is CASSREGQNTEAFF.

V and J are TRBV5-1 and TRBJ2-1; TCRdb gives TRBD2 as the D gene, but with no DNA this cannot be confirmed. Germline V CDR1 and CDR2: SGHRS, YFSETQ. The CDR3 is made up of 16 amino acids. This chain's CDR3 is CASSPTRAGDLNEQFF.

The rearrangement links TRBV30 to TRBJ1-5; the TCRdb call, TRBD1, lacks DNA for checking. This CDR3 contains 14 residues. Germline V CDR1 and CDR2: GTSNPN, SVGIG (reference sequence). The CDR3 spells CAWRGQGAYQPQHF. The entire variable domain, with the rest obtained from reference TRBV30 and TRBJ1-5, is as follows: SQTIHQWPATLVQPVGSPLSLECTVEGTSNPNLYWYRQAAGRGLQLLFYSVGIGQISSEVPQNLSASRPQDRQFILSSKKLLLSDSGFYLCAWRGQGAYQPQHFGDGTRLSIL.

This chain uses TRBV12-3 or TRBV12-4 with TRBJ1-4; as DNA is missing, the TRBD1 call by TCRdb cannot be tested. The CDR3 runs 14 residues. The chain's CDR3 is CASSSGTMGEKLFF.

The chain couples TRBV20-1 to TRBJ2-5; absent DNA, TCRdb's TRBD1 call cannot be checked. Germline lookup yields CDR1 DFQATT and CDR2 SNEGSKA (reference sequence). The CDR3 is 16 amino acids. The CDR3 loop is CSARAPGQTPRETQYF.

The chain carries TRBV12-3 or TRBV12-4 and TRBJ2-2. The CDR3 consists of 13 residues. CDR3 protein: CASTFDQFGELFF.

The rearrangement uses TRBV5-1 and TRBJ2-3. Germline V CDR1 and CDR2: SGHRS, YFSETQ. This CDR3 comprises 13 residues. This CDR3 is CASSYGGTDTQYF.

This chain links TRBV29-1 with TRBJ2-1; the D call from TCRdb, TRBD1, cannot be confirmed without DNA. Germline values: CDR1 SQVTM, CDR2 ANQGSEA. The CDR3 has 14 residues. CDR3 in amino acids: CSVDSQGRPNEQFF.

The V and J genes are TRBV27 and TRBJ1-2; there is no DNA to check the TCRdb D call of TRBD1. The CDR3 spans 16 residues. Germline values: CDR1 MNHEY, CDR2 SMNVEV (reference sequence). The CDR3 loop reads CASSRAGTQILYGYTF.

The V gene is TRBV12-3 or TRBV12-4, the J gene TRBJ1-2; the TCRdb call, TRBD1, lacks DNA for checking. The CDR3 has 14 amino acids. The CDR3 spells CASSLRDRVYGYTF.

The chain uses TRBV20-1 and TRBJ2-4. The CDR3 covers 13 residues. CDR1 is DFQATT, CDR2 SNEGSKA, per germline (reference sequence). The CDR3 sequence is CSARDPYLGIQYF.

The chain combines TRBV25-1 with TRBJ2-3; checking the TCRdb D call of TRBD1 is not possible without DNA. CDR1 is MGHDK and CDR2 is SYGVNS in the germline V gene. This CDR3 is built from 16 residues. CDR3 sequence: CASSEILGGFTDTQYF.